This entry features one T cell receptor beta chain sequence. Repertoires were generated with immunoSEQ multiplex PCR, while TCRdb's copy carries only in-frame clones and drops some. The sample records some 40,000 clones, 90% being singletons. This specimen comes from a study of PD-L1 blockade in urothelial cancer. The overall study: About 90% of the roughly 30 patients were men who had bladder-origin urothelial cancer.

The CDR3 length is 15 residues. The V end was cut by 0 bases, the J end by 4 bases, with 12 bases between. The germline gives CDR1 SGDLS, CDR2 YYNGEE. The receptor comes from a man between 70 and 80 years old with urothelial cancer. The sample in question was PBMCs, obtained around atezolizumab (anti-PD-L1) treatment. J is TRBJ2-3 and V is TRBV9; D is perhaps TRBD2 (5 bases). The chain's CDR3 is CASSVALVGADTQYF. DNA for the CDR3: TGTGCCAGCAGCGTAGCTCTGGTCGGGGCAGATACGCAGTATTTT.